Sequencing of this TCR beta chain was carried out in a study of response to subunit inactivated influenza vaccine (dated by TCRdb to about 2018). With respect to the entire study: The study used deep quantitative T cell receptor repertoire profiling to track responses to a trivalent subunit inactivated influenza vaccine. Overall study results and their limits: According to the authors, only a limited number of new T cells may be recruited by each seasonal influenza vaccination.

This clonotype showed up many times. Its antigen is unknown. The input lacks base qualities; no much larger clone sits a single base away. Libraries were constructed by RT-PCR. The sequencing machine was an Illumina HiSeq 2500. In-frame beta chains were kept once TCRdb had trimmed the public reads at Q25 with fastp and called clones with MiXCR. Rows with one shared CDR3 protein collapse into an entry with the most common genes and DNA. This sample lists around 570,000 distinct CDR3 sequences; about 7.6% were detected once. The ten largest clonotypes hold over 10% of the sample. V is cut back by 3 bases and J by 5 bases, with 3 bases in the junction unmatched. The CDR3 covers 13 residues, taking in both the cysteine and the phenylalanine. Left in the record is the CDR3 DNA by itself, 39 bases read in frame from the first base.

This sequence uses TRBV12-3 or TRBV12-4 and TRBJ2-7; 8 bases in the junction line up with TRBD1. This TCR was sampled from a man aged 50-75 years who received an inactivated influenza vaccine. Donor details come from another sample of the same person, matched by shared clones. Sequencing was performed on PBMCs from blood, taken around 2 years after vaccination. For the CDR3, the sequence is CASSLQGAHEQYF. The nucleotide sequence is TGTGCCAGCAGTTTGCAGGGGGCACACGAGCAGTACTTC.